This T cell receptor (beta chain) stems from a study of OX40 agonist ivuxolimab in advanced cancers. Regarding the study as a whole: Expanded peripheral T cells had an undetermined antigen specificity. Relative to CD4+ cells, CD8+ T cells on average had more expanded clones.

The data were produced by immunoSEQ multiplex PCR, yet TCRdb's version contains in-frame clones alone and is incomplete. The data show 35,000 to 45,000 clones, about 90% seen once. As for this clone: Its antigen is unidentified.

The V end was cut by 5 bases, the J end by 3 bases, with 17 bases between. The CDR3 totals 15 residues. Germline V gene data show CDR1 as MNHGY and CDR2 as SAAAGT. J is TRBJ2-7 and V is TRBV6-8; tentative D call: TRBD1 (6 bases). The sequencing used CD4+ or CD8+ T cells sorted from blood, collected in a trial of the OX40 agonist ivuxolimab. The receptor's source is an adult with an advanced solid tumor such as melanoma, head and neck, liver or kidney cancer. The CDR3 nucleotides read TGTGCCAGCAGTACGATATACAGGGAGAGCTACGAGCAGTACTTC. Residues: CASSTIYRESYEQYF.